This T cell receptor beta chain was identified in a study of T cell repertoires in cytomegalovirus infection (dated by TCRdb to the late 2010s). The study in broad terms: Donor HLA type was relevant to the analysis, as public TCR beta signatures indicated carriage of CMV infection together with the matching HLA type. Paper-wide results and their limitations: In both this cohort and an independent approximately 400-donor cohort, the cumulative frequency of public TCR beta family members distinguished carriers of CMV infection plus the relevant HLA type. In the ex vivo response, HLA-C-restricted CMV-specific TCR beta clonotypes were dominant, and in two of eight donors the single most frequent clonotype came from this HLA-C-restricted group.

Based on the germline V gene (reference sequence), the CDR1 and CDR2 sequences are SEHNR and FQNEAQ. Compared with germline, V lacks 5 bases and J lacks 10 bases; bases without a gene match: 5. The CDR3, cysteine through phenylalanine, is 12 amino acids long. The read is trimmed to its CDR3 DNA, 36 bases read in frame from base 1. Sequencing instrument: Illumina HiSeq 1500. TCRdb trimmed public reads at Q25 via fastp, called clones via MiXCR and kept in-frame beta chains. Rows with a matching CDR3 protein are joined into one entry that keeps the most common DNA and genes. For this sample the table gives roughly 250,000 distinct CDR3 sequences, of which 20% to 25% were detected only once. The top ten constitute 15% to 20% of the sample. This clonotype is medium-sized (0.01 to 0.1%) in its sample. It lacks a known antigen. Base qualities are missing; no much larger clone stands one base away.

The sequence is built from TRBV7-9 and TRBJ2-1, and 7 junctional nucleotides match TRBD1. Material for sequencing was CD8+ T cells from PBMCs. This clonotype was obtained from a human donor in good health (CMV status not recorded). Some clones in this sample may be carry-over from other donors' samples. This receptor carries the CDR3 CASSLTGDEQFF. The DNA is as follows: TGTGCCAGCAGCCTAACAGGGGACGAGCAGTTCTTC.